Each of the 3 T cell receptor beta chains below was sequenced from the same sample in a study of blood T cell repertoires in COVID-19 (TCRdb year 2020). Libraries were constructed by the immunoSEQ multiplex PCR assay. The clones in this table, taken by TCRdb from immuneACCESS, are in-frame only. Not every clone is retained; where verified, under half of the shortfall comes from an unresolved V gene, and the cause of the rest is unknown. The sample table contains about 230,000 clones; only one count was recorded for 84% of them. The top ten clones comprise 4.4% of the sample. The sample was peripheral blood. The source is a middle-aged man with active or convalescent COVID-19.

V usage is TRBV7-2 and J usage is TRBJ2-3, with 12 bases identical to TRBD2. The CDR3 length is 16 residues. Per germline, CDR1 SGHTA and CDR2 FQGNSA. The V segment lost 5 bases and the J segment 5 bases; nucleotides outside the gene matches: 8. The DNA for the CDR3 is TGTGCCAGCAGCCCTCGACTAGCGGGGGCCCTAGATACGCAGTATTTT. Translated, it gives CASSPRLAGALDTQYF. Based on the CDR3 plus reference TRBV7-2 and TRBJ2-3, the full variable domain is GAGVSQSPSNKVTEKGKDVELRCDPISGHTALYWYRQSLGQGLEFLIYFQGNSAPDKSGLPSDRFSAERTGGSVSTLTIQRTQQEDSAVYLCASSPRLAGALDTQYFGPGTRLTVL.

The chain uses TRBV9 and TRBJ1-4; no firm D call. V lost 1 base and J 2 bases, leaving 9 bases between the germline ends. The CDR3 length is 15 residues. From germline, CDR1 is SGDLS and CDR2 YYNGEE. The CDR3 bases are TGTGCCAGCAGCGTATCGCCTACGACTAATGAAAAACTGTTTTTT. Its protein product is CASSVSPTTNEKLFF. Filled out from reference TRBV9 and TRBJ1-4, the complete variable domain reads DSGVTQTPKHLITATGQRVTLRCSPRSGDLSVYWYQQSLDQGLQFLIQYYNGEERAKGNILERFSAQQFPDLHSELNLSSLELGDSALYFCASSVSPTTNEKLFFGSGTQLSVL.

This clone was recorded once. The genes are TRBV7-9 and TRBJ2-7; 7 positions agree with TRBD2. The CDR3 consists of 13 residues. Germline CDR1 is SEHNR and CDR2 is FQNEAQ (reference sequence). The junction had 5 bases not matched to a gene; V was cut back by 5 bases and J by 4 bases. The CDR3 region has the DNA TGTGCCAGCAGCACCTGGGAGGGGTACGAGCAGTACTTC. Its protein product is CASSTWEGYEQYF. Full variable domain (rest looked up from reference TRBV7-9 and TRBJ2-7): DTGVSQNPRHKITKRGQNVTFRCDPISEHNRLYWYRQTLGQGPEFLTYFQNEAQLEKSRLLSDRFSAERPKGSFSTLEIQRTEQGDSAMYLCASSTWEGYEQYFGPGTRLTVT.